This T cell receptor (beta chain) was identified in a study of PD-1 blockade in classical Hodgkin lymphoma. Looked up from germline, CDR1 is ENHRY and CDR2 is SYGVKD. This CDR3 spans 15 amino acids. Between the trimmed V and J ends, which lost 2 bases and 1 base, there was a span of 12 bases. General observations from the study: Repertoire difference causes, possibly disease activity or prior therapy, remain undefined. Patients who began taking nivolumab under 1 year after ASCT were left out. CD4+ TCR diversity, unlike CD8+, rose significantly by C4D1.

Profiled with immunoSEQ multiplex PCR; TCRdb holds only in-frame clones, not every one. This table has 90,000 or so clones, around 90% appearing once. Concerning this clone itself: The antigen is not known.

Each and every patient relapsed after autologous stem cell transplantation, and patients got differing brentuximab vedotin exposure. This sequence joins TRBV10-3 and TRBJ2-7, with D perhaps TRBD1 (6 bases). The clonotype originates from a human donor with classical Hodgkin lymphoma. The material sequenced was peripheral blood mononuclear cells (PBMCs), taken before the second cycle of nivolumab. CDR3 protein: CAISEEQGMSYEQYF. The CDR3 nucleotides are TGTGCCATCAGTGAGGAACAGGGAATGTCCTACGAGCAGTACTTC.